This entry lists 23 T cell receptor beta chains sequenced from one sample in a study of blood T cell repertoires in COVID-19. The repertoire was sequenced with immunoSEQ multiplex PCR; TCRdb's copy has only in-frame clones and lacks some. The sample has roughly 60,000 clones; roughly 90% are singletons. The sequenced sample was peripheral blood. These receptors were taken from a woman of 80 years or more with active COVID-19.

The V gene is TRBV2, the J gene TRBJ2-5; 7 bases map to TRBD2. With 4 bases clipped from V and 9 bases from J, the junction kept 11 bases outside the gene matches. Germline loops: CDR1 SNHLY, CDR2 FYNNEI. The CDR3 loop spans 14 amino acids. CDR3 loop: CASSARTRDGAQYF. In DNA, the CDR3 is TGTGCCAGCAGTGCCCGGACTAGGGACGGGGCCCAGTACTTC.

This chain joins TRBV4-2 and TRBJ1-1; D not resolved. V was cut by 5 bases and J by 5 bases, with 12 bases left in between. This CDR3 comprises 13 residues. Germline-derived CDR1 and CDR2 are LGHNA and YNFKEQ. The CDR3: CASSLEGGTEAFF. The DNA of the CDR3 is TGTGCCAGCAGCTTAGAGGGCGGTACTGAAGCTTTCTTT.

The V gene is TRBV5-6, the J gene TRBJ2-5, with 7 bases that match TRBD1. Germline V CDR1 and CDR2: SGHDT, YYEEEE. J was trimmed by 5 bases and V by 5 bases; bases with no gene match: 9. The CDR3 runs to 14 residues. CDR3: CASSLQGNLETQYF. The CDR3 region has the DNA TGTGCCAGCAGTCTACAGGGGAATCTTGAGACCCAGTACTTC.

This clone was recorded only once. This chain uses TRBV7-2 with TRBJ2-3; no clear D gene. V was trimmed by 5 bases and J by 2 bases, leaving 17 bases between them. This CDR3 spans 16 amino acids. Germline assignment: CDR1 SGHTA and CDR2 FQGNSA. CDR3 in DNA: TGTGCCAGCAGCCTAAATCCCCACAGATCCACAGATACGCAGTATTTT. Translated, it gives CASSLNPHRSTDTQYF. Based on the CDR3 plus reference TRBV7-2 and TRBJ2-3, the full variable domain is GAGVSQSPSNKVTEKGKDVELRCDPISGHTALYWYRQSLGQGLEFLIYFQGNSAPDKSGLPSDRFSAERTGGSVSTLTIQRTQQEDSAVYLCASSLNPHRSTDTQYFGPGTRLTVL.

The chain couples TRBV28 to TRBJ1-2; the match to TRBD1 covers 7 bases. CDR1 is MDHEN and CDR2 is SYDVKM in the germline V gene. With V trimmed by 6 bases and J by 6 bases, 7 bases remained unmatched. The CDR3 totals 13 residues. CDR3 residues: CASSHRDRDGYTF. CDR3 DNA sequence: TGTGCCAGCAGCCATCGGGACAGAGATGGCTACACCTTC.

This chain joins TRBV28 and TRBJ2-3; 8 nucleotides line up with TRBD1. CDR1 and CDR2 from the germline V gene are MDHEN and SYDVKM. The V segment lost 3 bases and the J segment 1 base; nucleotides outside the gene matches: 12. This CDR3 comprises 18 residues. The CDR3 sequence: CASSLSGGSLWGTDTQYF. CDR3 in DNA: TGTGCCAGCAGTTTGTCAGGGGGCAGTTTGTGGGGCACAGATACGCAGTATTTT.

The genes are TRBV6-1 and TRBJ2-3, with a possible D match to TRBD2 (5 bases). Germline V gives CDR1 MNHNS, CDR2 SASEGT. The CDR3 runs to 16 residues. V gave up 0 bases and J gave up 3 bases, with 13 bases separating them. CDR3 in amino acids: CASSEAIGKTTDTQYF. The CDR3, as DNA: TGTGCCAGCAGTGAAGCAATCGGGAAGACTACAGATACGCAGTATTTT.

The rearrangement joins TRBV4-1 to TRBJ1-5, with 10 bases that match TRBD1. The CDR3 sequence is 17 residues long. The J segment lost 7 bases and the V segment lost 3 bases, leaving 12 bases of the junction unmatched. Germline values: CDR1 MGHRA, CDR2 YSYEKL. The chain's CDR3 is CASSQTGGEDPGQPQHF. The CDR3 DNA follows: TGCGCCAGCAGCCAGACAGGGGGCGAAGACCCAGGGCAGCCCCAGCATTTT.

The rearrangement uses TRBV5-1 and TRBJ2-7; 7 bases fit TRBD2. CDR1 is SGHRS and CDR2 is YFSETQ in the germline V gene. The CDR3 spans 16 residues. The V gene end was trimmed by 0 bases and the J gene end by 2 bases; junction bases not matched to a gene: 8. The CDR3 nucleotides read TGCGCCAGCAGCTTGGCCGAGGGGCGGGGGACCTACGAGCAGTACTTC. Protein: CASSLAEGRGTYEQYF.

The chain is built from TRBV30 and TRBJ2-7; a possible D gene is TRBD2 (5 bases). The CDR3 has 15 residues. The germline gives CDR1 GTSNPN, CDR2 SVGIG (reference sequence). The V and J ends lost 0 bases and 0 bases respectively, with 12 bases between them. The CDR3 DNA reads TGTGCCTGGAGTGTTATGGCGGGTAGCTCCTACGAGCAGTACTTC. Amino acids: CAWSVMAGSSYEQYF.

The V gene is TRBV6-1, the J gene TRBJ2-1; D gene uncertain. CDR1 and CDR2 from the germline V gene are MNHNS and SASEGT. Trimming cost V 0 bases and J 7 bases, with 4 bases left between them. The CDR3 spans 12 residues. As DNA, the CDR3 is TGTGCCAGCAGTGAAGCGCTAAATGAGCAGTTCTTC. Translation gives CASSEALNEQFF.

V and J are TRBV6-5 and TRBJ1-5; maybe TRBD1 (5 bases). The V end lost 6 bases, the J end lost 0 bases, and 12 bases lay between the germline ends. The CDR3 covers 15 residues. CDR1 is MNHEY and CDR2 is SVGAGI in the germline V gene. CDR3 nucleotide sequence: TGTGCCAGCAGCCCGGACATTAATAGCAATCAGCCCCAGCATTTT. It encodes CASSPDINSNQPQHF.

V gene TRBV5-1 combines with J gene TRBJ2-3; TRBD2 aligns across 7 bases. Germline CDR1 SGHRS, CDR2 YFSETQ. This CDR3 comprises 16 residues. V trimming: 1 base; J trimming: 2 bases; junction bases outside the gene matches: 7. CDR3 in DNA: TGCGCCAGCAGCTTGAGTCAGCGGGGCCCCACAGATACGCAGTATTTT. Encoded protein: CASSLSQRGPTDTQYF. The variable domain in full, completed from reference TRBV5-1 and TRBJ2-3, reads KAGVTQTPRYLIKTRGQQVTLSCSPISGHRSVSWYQQTPGQGLQFLFEYFSETQRNKGNFPGRFSGRQFSNSRSEMNVSTLELGDSALYLCASSLSQRGPTDTQYFGPGTRLTVL.

The CDR3 DNA is TGTGCCAGTAGTATTCAACTGAACACCGGGGAGCTGTTTTTT. It is translated as CASSIQLNTGELFF. The V call is TRBV19, the J call TRBJ2-2; D unresolved. Germline V gives CDR1 LNHDA, CDR2 SQIVND (reference sequence). Deletions cut 3 bases from V and 1 base from J, with 6 bases between. The CDR3 runs 14 residues.

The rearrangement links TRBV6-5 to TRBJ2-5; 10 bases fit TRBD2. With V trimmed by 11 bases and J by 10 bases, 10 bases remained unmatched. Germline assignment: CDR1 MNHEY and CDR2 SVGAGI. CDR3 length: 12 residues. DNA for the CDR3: TGTGCCGCGAGCGGGGGGGCTATGGGCCAGTACTTC. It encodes CAASGGAMGQYF.

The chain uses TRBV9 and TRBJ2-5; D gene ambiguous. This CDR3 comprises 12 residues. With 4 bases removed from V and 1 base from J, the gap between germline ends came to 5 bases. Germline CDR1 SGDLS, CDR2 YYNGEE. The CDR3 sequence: CASSRFQETQYF. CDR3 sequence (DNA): TGTGCCAGCAGCCGTTTCCAAGAGACCCAGTACTTC.

The CDR3 protein is CATSGTGTGNTIYF. The CDR3 DNA sequence: TGTGCCACCAGTGGGACAGGTACTGGAAACACCATATATTTT. This chain uses TRBV24-1 with TRBJ1-3; 7 bases align to TRBD1. The CDR3 runs 14 residues. The trim removed 5 bases at V and 2 bases at J, leaving 2 bases unmatched. Germline V gene lookup returns CDR1 KGHDR and CDR2 SFDVKD.

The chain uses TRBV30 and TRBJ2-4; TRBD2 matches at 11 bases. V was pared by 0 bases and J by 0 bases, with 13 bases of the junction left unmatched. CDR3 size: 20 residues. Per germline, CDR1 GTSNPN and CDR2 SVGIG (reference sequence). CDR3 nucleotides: TGTGCCTGGAGTGTACAGTTAGGGACTAGCGGCGTACTAGCCAAAAACATTCAGTACTTC. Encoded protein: CAWSVQLGTSGVLAKNIQYF.

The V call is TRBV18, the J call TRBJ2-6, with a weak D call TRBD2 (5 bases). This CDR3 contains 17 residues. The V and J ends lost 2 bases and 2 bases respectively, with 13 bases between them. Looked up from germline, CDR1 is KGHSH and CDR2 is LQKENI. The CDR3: CASSPMGPGTGANVLTF. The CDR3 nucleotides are TGTGCCAGCTCACCAATGGGTCCCGGGACTGGGGCCAACGTCCTGACTTTC.

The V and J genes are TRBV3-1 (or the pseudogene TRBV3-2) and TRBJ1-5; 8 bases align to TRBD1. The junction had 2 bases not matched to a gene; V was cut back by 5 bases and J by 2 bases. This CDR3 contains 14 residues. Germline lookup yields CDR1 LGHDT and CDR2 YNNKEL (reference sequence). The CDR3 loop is CASSTQGGNQPQHF. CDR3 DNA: TGTGCCAGCAGCACACAGGGGGGCAATCAGCCCCAGCATTTT.

The CDR3 here is CASSSGLAGVGYEQYF. CDR3 DNA sequence: TGTGCCAGCAGTTCCGGACTAGCGGGAGTAGGCTACGAGCAGTACTTC. The V and J genes are TRBV6-5 and TRBJ2-7; 13 positions agree with TRBD2. The CDR3 has 16 amino acids. CDR1 is MNHEY and CDR2 is SVGAGI in the germline V gene. V shed 4 bases, J shed 3 bases, and the junction held 6 bases outside the gene matches.

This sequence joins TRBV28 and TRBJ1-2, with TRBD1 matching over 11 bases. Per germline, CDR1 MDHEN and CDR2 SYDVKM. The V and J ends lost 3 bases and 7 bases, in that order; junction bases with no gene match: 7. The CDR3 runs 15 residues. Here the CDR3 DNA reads TGTGCCAGCAGTTTGGAGGACAGGGGGCTTAGTGGCTACACCTTC. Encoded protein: CASSLEDRGLSGYTF.

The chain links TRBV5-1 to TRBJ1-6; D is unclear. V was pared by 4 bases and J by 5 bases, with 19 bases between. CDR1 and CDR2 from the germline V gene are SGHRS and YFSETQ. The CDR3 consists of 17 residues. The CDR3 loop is CASSEEEARMDNSPLHF. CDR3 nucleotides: TGCGCCAGCAGCGAGGAGGAGGCAAGAATGGATAATTCACCCCTCCACTTT.